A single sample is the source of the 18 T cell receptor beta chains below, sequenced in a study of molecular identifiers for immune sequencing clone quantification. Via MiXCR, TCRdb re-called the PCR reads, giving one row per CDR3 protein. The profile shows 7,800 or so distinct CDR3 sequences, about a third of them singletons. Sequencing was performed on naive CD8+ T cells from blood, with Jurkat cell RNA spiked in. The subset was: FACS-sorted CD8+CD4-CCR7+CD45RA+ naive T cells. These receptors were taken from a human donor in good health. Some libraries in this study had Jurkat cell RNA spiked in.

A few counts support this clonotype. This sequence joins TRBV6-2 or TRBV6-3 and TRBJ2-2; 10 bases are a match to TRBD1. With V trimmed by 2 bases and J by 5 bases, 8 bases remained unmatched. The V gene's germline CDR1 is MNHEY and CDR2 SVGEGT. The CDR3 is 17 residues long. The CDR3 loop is CASSYPRQGARTGELFF. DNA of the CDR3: TGTGCCAGCAGTTACCCAAGACAGGGGGCGCGAACCGGGGAGCTGTTTTTT.

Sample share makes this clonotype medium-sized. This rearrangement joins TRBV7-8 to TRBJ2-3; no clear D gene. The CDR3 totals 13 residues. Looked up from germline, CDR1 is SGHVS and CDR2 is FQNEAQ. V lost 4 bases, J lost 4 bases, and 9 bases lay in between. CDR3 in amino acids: CASSYVGPDTQYF. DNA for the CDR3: TGTGCCAGCAGCTACGTCGGGCCAGATACGCAGTATTTT.

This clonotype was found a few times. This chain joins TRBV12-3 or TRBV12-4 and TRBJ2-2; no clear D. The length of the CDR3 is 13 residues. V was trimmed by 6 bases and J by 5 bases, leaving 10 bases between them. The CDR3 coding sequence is TGTGCCAGCAGCCTGGATAGGACCGGGGAGCTGTTTTTT. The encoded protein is CASSLDRTGELFF.

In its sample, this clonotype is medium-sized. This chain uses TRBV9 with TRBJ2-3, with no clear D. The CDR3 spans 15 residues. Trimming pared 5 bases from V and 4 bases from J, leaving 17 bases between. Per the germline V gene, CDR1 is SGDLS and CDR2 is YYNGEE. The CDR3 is CASRSYSATPDTQYF. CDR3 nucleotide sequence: TGTGCCAGCAGGTCATACTCGGCGACTCCAGATACGCAGTATTTT.

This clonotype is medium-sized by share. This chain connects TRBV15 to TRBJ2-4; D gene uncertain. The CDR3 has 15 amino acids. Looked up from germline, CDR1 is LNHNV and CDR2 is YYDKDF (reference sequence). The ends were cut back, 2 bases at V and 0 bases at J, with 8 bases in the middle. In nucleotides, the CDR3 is TGTGCCACCAGCAGACCTGTGATAGCCAAAAACATTCAGTACTTC. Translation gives CATSRPVIAKNIQYF. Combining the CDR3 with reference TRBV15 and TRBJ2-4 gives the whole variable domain DAMVIQNPRYQVTQFGKPVTLSCSQTLNHNVMYWYQQKSSQAPKLLFHYYDKDFNNEADTPDNFQSRRPNTSFCFLDIRSPGLGDTAMYLCATSRPVIAKNIQYFGAGTRLSVL.

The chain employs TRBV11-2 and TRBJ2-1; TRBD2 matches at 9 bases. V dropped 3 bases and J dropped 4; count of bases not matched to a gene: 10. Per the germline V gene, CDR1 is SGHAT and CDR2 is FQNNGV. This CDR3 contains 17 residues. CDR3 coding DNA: TGTGCCAGCAGCTTCCTCCACTTAGCGGGAGTTTACAATGAGCAGTTCTTC. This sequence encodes CASSFLHLAGVYNEQFF. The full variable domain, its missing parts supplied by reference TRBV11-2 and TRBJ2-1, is EAGVAQSPRYKIIEKRQSVAFWCNPISGHATLYWYQQILGQGPKLLIQFQNNGVVDDSQLPKDRFSAERLKGVDSTLKIQPAKLEDSAVYLCASSFLHLAGVYNEQFFGPGTRLTVL.

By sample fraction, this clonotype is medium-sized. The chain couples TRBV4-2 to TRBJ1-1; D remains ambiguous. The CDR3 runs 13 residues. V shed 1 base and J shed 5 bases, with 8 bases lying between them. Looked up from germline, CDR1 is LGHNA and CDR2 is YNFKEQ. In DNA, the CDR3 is TGTGCCAGCAGCCAAGGGGGTACGACTGAAGCTTTCTTT. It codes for CASSQGGTTEAFF.

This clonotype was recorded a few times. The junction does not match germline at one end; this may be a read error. The CDR3 DNA is TGTGCCGGCAGCTTAGGCGGCGGGAGGATAGATACGCAGTATTTT. Amino acids: CAGSLGGGRIDTQYF. The chain recombines TRBV7-6 with TRBJ2-3; the match to TRBD2 covers 8 bases. The germline V gene encodes CDR1 SGHVS and CDR2 FNYEAQ. The length of the CDR3 is 15 residues.

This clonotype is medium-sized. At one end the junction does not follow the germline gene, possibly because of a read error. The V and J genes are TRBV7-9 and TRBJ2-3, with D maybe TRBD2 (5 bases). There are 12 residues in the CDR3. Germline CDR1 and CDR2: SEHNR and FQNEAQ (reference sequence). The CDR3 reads CASSLALDTQYF. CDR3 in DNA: TGTGCCAGCAGCCTAGCTTTAGATACGCAGTATTTT.

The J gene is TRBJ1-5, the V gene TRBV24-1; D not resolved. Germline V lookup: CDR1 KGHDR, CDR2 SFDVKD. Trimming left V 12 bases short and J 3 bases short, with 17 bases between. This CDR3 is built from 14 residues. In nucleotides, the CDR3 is TGTGCCCCCCCGTTTTCTGGGGTCAATCAGCCCCAGCATTTT. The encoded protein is CAPPFSGVNQPQHF.

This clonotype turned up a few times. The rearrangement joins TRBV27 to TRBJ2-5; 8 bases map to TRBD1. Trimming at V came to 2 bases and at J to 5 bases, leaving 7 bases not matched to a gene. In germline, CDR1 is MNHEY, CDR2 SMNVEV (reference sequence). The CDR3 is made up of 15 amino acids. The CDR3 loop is CASSLNAGGYETQYF. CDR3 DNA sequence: TGTGCCAGCAGTTTAAACGCAGGGGGCTACGAGACCCAGTACTTC.

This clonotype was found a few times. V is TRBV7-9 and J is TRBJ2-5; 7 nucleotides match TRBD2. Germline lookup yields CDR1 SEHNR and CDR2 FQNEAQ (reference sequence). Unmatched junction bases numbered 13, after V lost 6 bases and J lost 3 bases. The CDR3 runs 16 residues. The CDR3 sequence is CASRERNGRREETQYF. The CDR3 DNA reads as TGTGCCAGCAGGGAACGTAACGGGAGGAGAGAAGAGACCCAGTACTTC.

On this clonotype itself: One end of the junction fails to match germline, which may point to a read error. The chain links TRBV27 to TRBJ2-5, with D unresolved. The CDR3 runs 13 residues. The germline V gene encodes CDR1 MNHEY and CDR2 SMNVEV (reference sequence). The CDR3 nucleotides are TGTGCCAGCAGTTTATCCTTCCAAGAGCCCCAGTACTTC. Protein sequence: CASSLSFQEPQYF.

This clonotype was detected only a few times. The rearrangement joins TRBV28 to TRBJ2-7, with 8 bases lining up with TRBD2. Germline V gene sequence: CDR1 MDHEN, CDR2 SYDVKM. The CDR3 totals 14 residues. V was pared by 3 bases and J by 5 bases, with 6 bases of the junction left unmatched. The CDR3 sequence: CASSFVGRADEQYF. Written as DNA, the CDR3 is TGTGCCAGCAGTTTCGTCGGGAGGGCCGACGAGCAGTACTTC.

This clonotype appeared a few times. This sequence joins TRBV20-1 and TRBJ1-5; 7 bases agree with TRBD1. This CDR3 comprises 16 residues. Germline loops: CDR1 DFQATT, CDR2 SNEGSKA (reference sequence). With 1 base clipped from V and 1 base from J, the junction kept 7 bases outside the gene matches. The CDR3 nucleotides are TGCAGTGCTAGAGTCTTCGACAGGGCGAGCAATCAGCCCCAGCATTTT. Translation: CSARVFDRASNQPQHF.

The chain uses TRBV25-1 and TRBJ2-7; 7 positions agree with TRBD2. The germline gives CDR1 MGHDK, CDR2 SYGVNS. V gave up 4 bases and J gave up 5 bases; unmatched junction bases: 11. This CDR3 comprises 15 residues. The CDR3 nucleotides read TGTGCCAGCAGTGTGCCCAGCGGGACTTCGCACGAGCAGTACTTC. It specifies CASSVPSGTSHEQYF.

This CDR3 is CASSQDNGATEQYF. The CDR3 nucleotides read TGCGCCAGCAGCCAAGACAACGGAGCCACCGAGCAGTACTTC. The chain carries TRBV4-3 and TRBJ2-7; unclear D gene. CDR3 length: 14 amino acids. CDR1 LGHNA and CDR2 YSLEER come from the germline V gene. Trimming shortened V by 0 bases and J by 6 bases, and 12 bases separated the two germline ends.

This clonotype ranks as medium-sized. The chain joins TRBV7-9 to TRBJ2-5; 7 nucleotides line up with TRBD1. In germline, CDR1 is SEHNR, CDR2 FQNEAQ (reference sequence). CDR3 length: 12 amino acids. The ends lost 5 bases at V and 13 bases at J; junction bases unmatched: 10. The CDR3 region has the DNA TGTGCCAGCAGCGGTAGGACAGGTGCCGCGTACTTC. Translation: CASSGRTGAAYF.